Shown below are 6 T cell receptor beta chains from a single sample sequenced in a study of T cell responses to AZD1222 COVID-19 vaccine. The data were produced by immunoSEQ multiplex PCR, yet TCRdb's version contains in-frame clones alone and is incomplete. The table shows about 140,000 clones, with roughly 92% occurring only once. The material was peripheral blood, obtained 28 days after the second AZD1222 dose. The source of these receptors is an adult who received the AZD1222 COVID-19 vaccine.

This clone was picked up one time. The J gene is TRBJ2-7, the V gene TRBV7-9; 8 bases match TRBD2. Per the germline V gene, CDR1 is SEHNR and CDR2 is FQNEAQ (reference sequence). This CDR3 is 14 amino acids long. With V trimmed by 6 bases and J by 2 bases, 6 bases remained unmatched. CDR3 DNA: TGTGCCAGCAGAGCCGGGGGGGCCCCCTACGAGCAGTACTTC. It is translated as CASRAGGAPYEQYF.

The rearrangement uses TRBV28 and TRBJ1-4; D unresolved. Germline CDR1 and CDR2: MDHEN and SYDVKM. CDR3 length equals 14 residues. V lost 5 bases and J 5 bases, leaving 12 bases between the germline ends. CDR3 residues: CASSLGGPNEKLFF. The CDR3 coding sequence is TGTGCCAGCAGTCTCGGAGGACCGAATGAAAAACTGTTTTTT.

V gene TRBV18 combines with J gene TRBJ1-4, with unresolved D. The germline V gene has CDR1 KGHSH and CDR2 LQKENI. This CDR3 is 14 amino acids long. Trimming pared 2 bases from V and 12 bases from J, leaving 16 bases between. Written as DNA, the CDR3 is TGTGCCAGCTCACCAAGCGACGCGACATGGGAACTGTTTTTT. It codes for CASSPSDATWELFF.

The CDR3, as DNA: TGTGCCAGCAGTTTTTGGAACACCGGGGAGCTGTTTTTT. Translating it yields CASSFWNTGELFF. The rearrangement links TRBV28 to TRBJ2-2; D gene ambiguous. The germline CDR1 and CDR2 sequences are MDHEN and SYDVKM. The CDR3 covers 13 residues. Deletions cut 3 bases from V and 1 base from J, with 3 bases between.

J is TRBJ1-1 and V is TRBV7-9; the D gene is possibly TRBD1 (6 bases). Germline CDR1 is SEHNR and CDR2 is FQNEAQ (reference sequence). There are 15 residues in the CDR3. Deletions cut 5 bases from V and 2 bases from J, with 15 bases between. This CDR3 reads CASSRTGMDNTEAFF. The CDR3 coding sequence is TGTGCCAGCAGCCGCACAGGGATGGACAACACTGAAGCTTTCTTT.

This clone was observed once. J is TRBJ1-5 and V is TRBV28, with 7 positions matching TRBD1. CDR3 length equals 15 residues. The germline V gene has CDR1 MDHEN and CDR2 SYDVKM. V trimming: 5 bases; J trimming: 2 bases; junction bases outside the gene matches: 6. This CDR3 reads CASSTGAAGNQPQHF. CDR3 nucleotide sequence: TGTGCCAGCAGTACAGGGGCGGCGGGCAATCAGCCCCAGCATTTT.